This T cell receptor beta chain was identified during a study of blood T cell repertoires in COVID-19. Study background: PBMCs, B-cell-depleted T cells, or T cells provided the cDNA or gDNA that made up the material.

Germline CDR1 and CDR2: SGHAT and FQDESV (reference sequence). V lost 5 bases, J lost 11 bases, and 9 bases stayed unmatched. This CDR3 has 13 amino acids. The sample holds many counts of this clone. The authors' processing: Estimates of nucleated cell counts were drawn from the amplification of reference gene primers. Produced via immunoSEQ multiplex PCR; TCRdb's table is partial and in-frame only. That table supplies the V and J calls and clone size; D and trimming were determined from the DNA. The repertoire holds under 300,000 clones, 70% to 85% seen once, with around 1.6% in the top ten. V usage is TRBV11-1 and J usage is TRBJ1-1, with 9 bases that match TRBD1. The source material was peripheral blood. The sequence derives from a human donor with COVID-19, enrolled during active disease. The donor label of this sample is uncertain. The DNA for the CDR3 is TGTGCCAGCAGCACTACAGGGGGCGCGCGGGCTTTCTTT. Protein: CASSTTGGARAFF.